These T cell receptor beta chains were read from a single sample in a study of CD8+ T cells in alopecia areata. TCRdb's copy holds only in-frame clones and misses some; the assay was immunoSEQ multiplex PCR. The repertoire holds 9,000 to 13,000 clones, 55% to 65% seen once, with around 8.5% in the top ten. The sequences come from skin, collected at week 0. The receptor set was obtained from a human donor with alopecia areata. The CDR3 runs from the conserved cysteine through the conserved F or W. The order of the fields is J gene, V gene, CDR3 length, D gene, clone size, CDR3 protein, CDR3 DNA. A D gene is named only where the DNA matches it firmly. Rows may omit the clone size; those that give it use once, few, many or a size class.

>TRBJ2-7|TRBV6-5|16|.|.
CASSYYGPSRVHEQYF
TGTGCCAGCAGTTACTATGGCCCCAGTCGAGTGCACGAGCAGTACTTC
>TRBJ2-7|TRBV5-6|14|.|.
CASSKIDGSGEQYF
TGTGCCAGCAGCAAGATTGACGGGTCCGGCGAGCAGTACTTC
>TRBJ1-5|TRBV7-8|15|.|.
CASSLVRGRRQPQHF
TGTGCCAGCAGCTTAGTTAGGGGGAGAAGACAGCCCCAGCATTTT
>TRBJ2-7|TRBV19|13|.|.
CASSGRSAYEQYF
TGTGCCAGTTCGGGCAGGTCTGCCTACGAGCAGTACTTC
>TRBJ2-2|TRBV7-3|16|.|few
CASSPPGVTSAGELFF
TGTGCCAGCAGCCCTCCAGGGGTAACGTCGGCAGGGGAGCTGTTTTTT
>TRBJ2-3|TRBV11-2|17|.|.
CASSSYVDVFGTDTQYF
TGTGCCAGCAGCTCGTATGTGGATGTTTTCGGCACAGATACGCAGTATTTT
>TRBJ2-7|TRBV9|15|TRBD2|.
CASSGTGLAGGPRSF
TGTGCCAGCAGCGGGACGGGACTAGCGGGGGGCCCCCGATCCTTC
>TRBJ1-3|TRBV27|13|.|.
CASSLHSGNTIYF
TGTGCCAGCAGTTTACACTCTGGAAACACCATATATTTT
>TRBJ1-4|TRBV5-1|15|.|.
CASSSKGATNEKLFF
TGCGCCAGCAGCTCTAAAGGGGCTACTAATGAAAAACTGTTTTTT
>TRBJ1-1|TRBV5-6|15|.|.
CASSLALSGNTEAFF
TGTGCCAGCAGCTTGGCCCTATCAGGGAACACTGAAGCTTTCTTT
>TRBJ2-3|TRBV19|18|TRBD2|once
CASSIALYKRGSTDTQYF
TGTGCCAGTAGTATAGCCCTCTACAAGCGGGGAAGCACAGATACGCAGTATTTT
>TRBJ2-1|TRBV5-4|16|.|.
CASSLKTAVRYNEQFF
TGTGCCAGCAGCTTGAAGACAGCCGTAAGGTACAATGAGCAGTTCTTC
>TRBJ2-1|TRBV11-2|16|TRBD1|few
CASSSGTESLYNEQFF
TGTGCCAGCAGCTCCGGGACAGAATCCCTCTACAATGAGCAGTTCTTC
>TRBJ2-3|TRBV5-1|19|.|.
CASSLPFPGSLSGTDTQYF
TGCGCCAGCAGCTTGCCATTCCCCGGCTCACTCAGTGGCACAGATACGCAGTATTTT
>TRBJ1-1|TRBV10-1|14|.|.
CAGSTGDYNTEAFF
TGCGCCGGCTCAACAGGAGACTATAACACTGAAGCTTTCTTT
>TRBJ1-2|TRBV14|16|.|.
CASSQGGGIRRYGYTF
TGTGCCAGCAGCCAAGGAGGAGGAATTCGACGCTATGGCTACACCTTC
>TRBJ2-1|TRBV7-9|15|TRBD2|.
CASSSLAGRDNEQFF
TGTGCCAGCAGCTCCCTAGCGGGGAGAGACAATGAGCAGTTCTTC
>TRBJ1-1|TRBV6-5|15|.|.
CASVKGTLVNTEAFF
TGTGCCAGCGTCAAGGGGACACTGGTTAACACTGAAGCTTTCTTT
>TRBJ2-1|TRBV9|17|.|.
CASSPRGRGSSYNEQFF
TGTGCCAGCAGCCCCAGGGGGCGGGGGAGCTCCTACAATGAGCAGTTCTTC
>TRBJ2-7|TRBV5-1|18|.|.
CASSSEPNPGQYSYEQYF
TGCGCCAGCAGCTCTGAACCAAACCCAGGACAATACTCCTACGAGCAGTACTTC
>TRBJ2-6|TRBV7-9|14|.|few
CASSPMTGANVLTF
TGTGCCAGCAGCCCCATGACTGGGGCCAACGTCCTGACTTTC
>TRBJ2-3|TRBV15|10|.|.
CATGTPVQYF
TGTGCCACCGGGACTCCAGTGCAGTATTTT
>TRBJ1-5|TRBV7-9|15|.|.
CASSFGLHANQPQHF
TGTGCCAGCAGCTTCGGCTTACATGCCAATCAGCCCCAGCATTTT
>TRBJ1-4|TRBV6-1|15|.|.
CASSERGGANEKLFF
TGTGCCAGCAGTGAAAGGGGGGGAGCTAATGAAAAACTGTTTTTT
>TRBJ2-1|TRBV7-9|16|TRBD2|.
CASSLRAGGVYNEQFF
TGTGCCAGCAGCTTAAGAGCGGGAGGGGTCTACAATGAGCAGTTCTTC
>TRBJ2-5|TRBV19|13|.|.
CASSGGMQETQYF
TGTGCCAGTAGCGGCGGGATGCAAGAGACCCAGTACTTC
>TRBJ1-6|TRBV9|12|.|once
CASSGVNSPLHF
TGTGCCAGCAGCGGGGTTAATTCACCCCTCCACTTT
>TRBJ1-3|TRBV5-1|15|TRBD1|few
CASSLYQGDGNTIYF
TGCGCCAGCAGCTTGTATCAGGGGGATGGAAACACCATATATTTT